The T cell receptor beta chain under discussion was sequenced for a study of cytomegalovirus exposure and HLA in healthy donors. The study, taken as a whole, reports: Overall, roughly 170 TCR beta chains were annotated as cytomegalovirus-associated. Most TCR sequences were uncommon, yet certain public TCRs appeared in many donors.

Some clones are missing from TCRdb's copy, which holds only in-frame ones; the method was immunoSEQ multiplex PCR. The sample lists approximately 82,000 clones, approximately 93% seen once, with 0.65% to 0.7% in the top ten. Regarding this clone: The antigen remains unidentified.

Material: PBMCs. The clonotype was recovered from a man aged 18 to 35 in good health and CMV-seronegative.

The CDR3 region is CASSEALPAYQETQYF. The DNA of the CDR3 is TGTGCCAGCAGTGAAGCGCTCCCCGCGTACCAAGAGACCCAGTACTTC. The chain couples TRBV2 to TRBJ2-5; D not resolved. This CDR3 contains 16 residues. Germline V gene data show CDR1 as SNHLY and CDR2 as FYNNEI. Trimming took off 0 bases at V and 0 bases at J, with 11 bases between the two ends.